This TCR beta chain appears in the sequencing data of a study of blood T cell repertoires in COVID-19. Study context: The samples span acute and convalescent COVID-19 from the United States, Italy and Spain. T cells, B-cell-depleted T cells, or PBMCs provided the cDNA or gDNA that served as material.

Trimming stripped 0 bases from V and 4 bases from J, with 16 bases between. This CDR3 has 16 residues. Germline V gene data show CDR1 as SGDLS and CDR2 as YYNGEE. Sequenced by immunoSEQ multiplex PCR; TCRdb stores in-frame clones only, minus some. The repertoire holds around 54,000 clones, with roughly 90% as singletons. The sequence came from a human donor in a cohort sampled during active COVID-19. The sample taken for sequencing was peripheral blood. The rearrangement joins TRBV9 to TRBJ1-2; the D is unclear. The CDR3: CASSVGVRSAGYGYTF. The CDR3 DNA reads TGTGCCAGCAGCGTAGGGGTTAGGAGTGCGGGCTATGGCTACACCTTC.